This TCR beta chain comes out of a study of control samples from healthy donors and cancer patients (dated by TCRdb to the early 2020s). The CDR3 runs 14 amino acids, cysteine and phenylalanine included. Only the CDR3 DNA is retained, 42 bases long and in frame from the first base. Ends trimmed: V by 7 bases, J by 1 base; bases unmatched to a gene: 5. According to the germline V gene, CDR1 reads MNHEY and CDR2 reads SVGAGI. Library preparation employed the immunoSEQ multiplex PCR assay. TCRdb stores this immuneACCESS table with in-frame sequences only. Part of the clones is absent; in the studies checked, under half of the shortfall reflects unresolved V genes, and no reason is known for the rest. Across this sample there are roughly 73,000 clones, with over 75% seen only once. The top ten constitute around 30% of the sample. As for this clone: It has no known antigen specificity. No base quality values were provided; no much bigger clone lies one nucleotide off.

Input material: blood. This TCR was sampled from a man between 45 and 60 years old in good health. The V gene is TRBV6-5 and the J gene is TRBJ2-3, and 7 junction bases match TRBD1. The CDR3 corresponds to CASTRQGGTDTQYF. The bases read TGTGCCAGCACCCGACAGGGCGGCACAGATACGCAGTATTTT.